These T cell receptor beta chains were read from a single sample in a study of blood T cell dynamics during melanoma immunotherapy. Assay: immunoSEQ multiplex PCR; the TCRdb copy retains only in-frame clones and omits some. Of about 2,000 clones in the sample, around 82% were seen once. The sample consisted of CD8+ T cells from blood, taken from a patient treated with checkpoint blockade. These TCRs come from a human donor with melanoma. Both conserved end residues are part of each CDR3. Each record gives: D gene, V gene, clone size, J gene, CDR3 protein, CDR3 DNA. A D gene is named only where the DNA matches it firmly. Clone size is stated in some rows and not others, as once, few, many or a class when expanded.

d_gene: NA
v_gene: TRBV19
abundance: NA
j_gene: TRBJ1-1
CDR3aa: CASTEYIQAFF
CDR3nt: TGTGCCAGTACCGAATATATCCAAGCTTTCTTT

d_gene: TRBD1
v_gene: TRBV7-7
abundance: NA
j_gene: TRBJ2-7
CDR3aa: CASSLGTGALEQYF
CDR3nt: TGTGCCAGCAGCCTCGGGACAGGGGCTCTCGAGCAGTACTTC

d_gene: TRBD1
v_gene: TRBV28
abundance: NA
j_gene: TRBJ1-6
CDR3aa: CASSLLGDRGSPLHF
CDR3nt: TGTGCCAGCAGTTTATTAGGGGACAGGGGATCACCCCTCCACTTT

d_gene: NA
v_gene: TRBV9
abundance: NA
j_gene: TRBJ2-3
CDR3aa: CASSSNTQISTDTQYF
CDR3nt: TGTGCCAGCAGCTCCAACACCCAGATCAGCACAGATACGCAGTATTTT

d_gene: TRBD1
v_gene: TRBV6-5
abundance: few
j_gene: TRBJ2-7
CDR3aa: CASSYQTGFNEQYF
CDR3nt: TGTGCCAGCAGTTACCAGACAGGGTTCAACGAGCAGTACTTC

d_gene: NA
v_gene: TRBV14
abundance: NA
j_gene: TRBJ1-3
CDR3aa: CASSQDPGPFAATIYF
CDR3nt: TGTGCCAGCAGCCAAGATCCCGGGCCTTTTGCGGCCACCATATATTTT

d_gene: NA
v_gene: TRBV2
abundance: NA
j_gene: TRBJ2-2
CDR3aa: CASRGLTKDGRLNTGELFF
CDR3nt: TGTGCCAGCAGGGGGCTAACTAAAGACGGGCGGCTGAACACCGGGGAGCTGTTTTTT

d_gene: NA
v_gene: TRBV11-2
abundance: few
j_gene: TRBJ2-2
CDR3aa: CASSPSGRTNTGELFF
CDR3nt: TGTGCCAGCAGCCCCTCGGGGAGGACAAACACCGGGGAGCTGTTTTTT

d_gene: NA
v_gene: TRBV2
abundance: NA
j_gene: TRBJ2-6
CDR3aa: CASSERIRSGANVLTF
CDR3nt: TGTGCCAGCAGTGAGAGGATACGCTCTGGGGCCAACGTCCTGACTTTC

d_gene: NA
v_gene: TRBV6-5
abundance: NA
j_gene: TRBJ1-5
CDR3aa: CASSDGYPNQPQHF
CDR3nt: TGTGCCAGCAGTGACGGGTACCCCAATCAGCCCCAGCATTTT

d_gene: TRBD1
v_gene: TRBV6-9
abundance: NA
j_gene: TRBJ2-7
CDR3aa: CASSYQTGFNEQYF
CDR3nt: TGTGCCAGCAGTTACCAGACAGGGTTCAACGAGCAGTACTTC

d_gene: NA
v_gene: TRBV11-2
abundance: NA
j_gene: TRBJ2-7
CDR3aa: CASRTTGGEQYF
CDR3nt: TGTGCCAGCAGAACGACTGGGGGCGAGCAGTACTTC

d_gene: NA
v_gene: TRBV10-1
abundance: NA
j_gene: TRBJ2-5
CDR3aa: CASSESGPQETQYF
CDR3nt: TGCGCCAGCAGTGAGTCGGGACCCCAAGAGACCCAGTACTTC

d_gene: NA
v_gene: TRBV4-1
abundance: NA
j_gene: TRBJ2-7
CDR3aa: CASSQDRQSSLYEQYF
CDR3nt: TGCGCCAGCAGCCAAGACCGACAGTCTTCCCTTTACGAGCAGTACTTC

d_gene: NA
v_gene: TRBV27
abundance: once
j_gene: TRBJ2-2
CDR3aa: CASSFSSAGELFF
CDR3nt: TGTGCCAGCAGTTTTAGTTCGGCCGGGGAGCTGTTTTTT

d_gene: NA
v_gene: TRBV4-1
abundance: NA
j_gene: TRBJ1-2
CDR3aa: CASSQGGGASSDGYTF
CDR3nt: TGCGCCAGCAGCCAAGGAGGGGGGGCGTCGTCAGATGGCTACACCTTC

d_gene: NA
v_gene: TRBV6-5
abundance: NA
j_gene: TRBJ1-2
CDR3aa: CASSYSSSYGYTF
CDR3nt: TGTGCCAGCAGTTACTCGTCGAGCTATGGCTACACCTTC

d_gene: NA
v_gene: TRBV6-1
abundance: NA
j_gene: TRBJ2-1
CDR3aa: CASRTGTINEQFF
CDR3nt: TGTGCCAGCAGGACCGGGACAATCAATGAGCAGTTCTTC

d_gene: TRBD2
v_gene: TRBV4-1
abundance: NA
j_gene: TRBJ2-3
CDR3aa: CASSQVGLAESTDTQYF
CDR3nt: TGCGCCAGCAGCCAAGTCGGACTAGCGGAGTCCACAGATACGCAGTATTTT

d_gene: NA
v_gene: TRBV28
abundance: NA
j_gene: TRBJ2-7
CDR3aa: CASSQKGGFLDEQYF
CDR3nt: TGTGCCAGCAGTCAGAAGGGGGGATTCCTGGACGAGCAGTACTTC

d_gene: NA
v_gene: TRBV4-1
abundance: NA
j_gene: TRBJ2-6
CDR3aa: CASSQDPAGASGGANVLTF
CDR3nt: TGCGCCAGCAGCCAAGATCCGGCGGGGGCGTCAGGTGGGGCCAACGTCCTGACTTTC

d_gene: NA
v_gene: TRBV6-7
abundance: NA
j_gene: TRBJ2-7
CDR3aa: CASSFLKPSYEQYF
CDR3nt: TGTGCCAGCAGTTTTCTCAAGCCTTCCTACGAGCAGTACTTC

d_gene: NA
v_gene: TRBV19
abundance: NA
j_gene: TRBJ1-1
CDR3aa: CASTLMQNTEAFF
CDR3nt: TGTGCCAGTACTTTAATGCAGAACACTGAAGCTTTCTTT

d_gene: TRBD1
v_gene: TRBV4-1
abundance: NA
j_gene: TRBJ2-7
CDR3aa: CASSQDTGGGYEQYF
CDR3nt: TGCGCCAGCAGCCAAGATACAGGGGGCGGCTACGAGCAGTACTTC

d_gene: TRBD2
v_gene: TRBV28
abundance: NA
j_gene: TRBJ2-7
CDR3aa: CASSFGGASGRNTEQYF
CDR3nt: TGTGCCAGCAGTTTTGGTGGGGCTAGCGGGAGAAATACCGAGCAGTACTTC

d_gene: NA
v_gene: TRBV7-9
abundance: NA
j_gene: TRBJ2-2
CDR3aa: CASSFQVGTGELFF
CDR3nt: TGTGCCAGCAGCTTTCAGGTCGGCACCGGGGAGCTGTTTTTT

d_gene: TRBD1
v_gene: TRBV28
abundance: NA
j_gene: TRBJ1-1
CDR3aa: CASSAGPGQGGFTEAFF
CDR3nt: TGTGCCAGCAGTGCCGGACCGGGACAGGGAGGTTTCACTGAAGCTTTCTTT

d_gene: NA
v_gene: TRBV27
abundance: NA
j_gene: TRBJ2-1
CDR3aa: CASTLGGSYNEQFF
CDR3nt: TGTGCCAGCACCCTAGGGGGCTCCTACAATGAGCAGTTCTTC

d_gene: TRBD1
v_gene: TRBV4-1
abundance: NA
j_gene: TRBJ2-7
CDR3aa: CASSQGPGQGRHEQYF
CDR3nt: TGCGCCAGCAGCCAAGGTCCGGGACAGGGGAGGCACGAGCAGTACTTC

d_gene: NA
v_gene: TRBV27
abundance: NA
j_gene: TRBJ2-5
CDR3aa: CASTDRATGQYF
CDR3nt: TGTGCCAGCACCGACCGGGCCACTGGGCAGTACTTC

d_gene: NA
v_gene: TRBV7-8
abundance: NA
j_gene: TRBJ2-7
CDR3aa: CASSPGPSSYEQYF
CDR3nt: TGTGCCAGCAGCCCCGGTCCGAGCTCCTACGAGCAGTACTTC

d_gene: NA
v_gene: TRBV12-5
abundance: NA
j_gene: TRBJ2-7
CDR3aa: CASGPLQGWDEQYF
CDR3nt: TGTGCTAGTGGTCCACTCCAGGGGTGGGACGAGCAGTACTTC

d_gene: TRBD2
v_gene: TRBV27
abundance: NA
j_gene: TRBJ2-1
CDR3aa: CASSLGGLAGNEQFF
CDR3nt: TGTGCCAGCAGTTTAGGGGGGCTAGCGGGCAATGAGCAGTTCTTC

d_gene: NA
v_gene: TRBV27
abundance: NA
j_gene: TRBJ2-7
CDR3aa: CASGIIGNEQYF
CDR3nt: TGTGCCAGCGGGATAATAGGGAACGAGCAGTACTTC

d_gene: TRBD1
v_gene: TRBV18
abundance: few
j_gene: TRBJ1-3
CDR3aa: CASSQDRVLVSGNTIYF
CDR3nt: TGTGCCAGCTCACAGGACAGGGTACTCGTCTCTGGAAACACCATATATTTT

d_gene: NA
v_gene: TRBV27
abundance: NA
j_gene: TRBJ2-2
CDR3aa: CASSILQGTGELFF
CDR3nt: TGTGCCAGCAGTATTCTACAGGGCACCGGGGAGCTGTTTTTT

d_gene: NA
v_gene: TRBV19
abundance: once
j_gene: TRBJ1-3
CDR3aa: CASSIVPSSGNTIYF
CDR3nt: TGTGCCAGTAGTATCGTCCCGAGCTCTGGAAACACCATATATTTT

d_gene: NA
v_gene: TRBV27
abundance: NA
j_gene: TRBJ2-1
CDR3aa: CASSPGTHQTQFF
CDR3nt: TGTGCCAGCAGTCCCGGGACTCACCAAACCCAGTTCTTC

d_gene: NA
v_gene: TRBV6-5
abundance: NA
j_gene: TRBJ2-5
CDR3aa: CASSYDSYQETQYF
CDR3nt: TGTGCCAGCAGTTACGACAGTTACCAAGAGACCCAGTACTTC

d_gene: NA
v_gene: TRBV28
abundance: NA
j_gene: TRBJ1-1
CDR3aa: CASSLSGTEAFF
CDR3nt: TGTGCCAGCAGTTTGAGCGGGACTGAAGCTTTCTTT

d_gene: NA
v_gene: TRBV4-1
abundance: NA
j_gene: TRBJ2-3
CDR3aa: CASSLGTDTQYF
CDR3nt: TGCGCCAGCAGCCTTGGCACAGATACGCAGTATTTT

d_gene: NA
v_gene: TRBV7-8
abundance: NA
j_gene: TRBJ2-6
CDR3aa: CASSFSRTGGSGANVLTF
CDR3nt: TGTGCCAGCAGCTTTAGCCGAACAGGTGGCTCTGGGGCCAACGTCCTGACTTTC

d_gene: TRBD1
v_gene: TRBV6-5
abundance: NA
j_gene: TRBJ1-2
CDR3aa: CASRGNRGYTF
CDR3nt: TGTGCCAGCAGAGGAAACAGGGGGTACACCTTC

d_gene: NA
v_gene: TRBV7-8
abundance: NA
j_gene: TRBJ2-7
CDR3aa: CASSLEYGGYEQYF
CDR3nt: TGTGCCAGCAGCTTAGAGTACGGAGGATACGAGCAGTACTTC

d_gene: TRBD2
v_gene: TRBV5-4
abundance: NA
j_gene: TRBJ2-7
CDR3aa: CASSLASLGGRSGEQYF
CDR3nt: TGTGCCAGCAGCTTAGCATCTTTGGGCGGGAGGTCGGGCGAGCAGTACTTC

d_gene: NA
v_gene: TRBV7-2
abundance: NA
j_gene: TRBJ2-3
CDR3aa: CASSLVSSDTQYF
CDR3nt: TGTGCCAGCAGCTTAGTTTCGTCCGATACGCAGTATTTT

d_gene: NA
v_gene: TRBV9
abundance: NA
j_gene: TRBJ2-1
CDR3aa: CASSVGLVDNEQFF
CDR3nt: TGTGCCAGCAGCGTAGGGCTAGTTGACAATGAGCAGTTCTTC

d_gene: NA
v_gene: TRBV7-9
abundance: once
j_gene: TRBJ2-2
CDR3aa: CASSLFTVTGELFF
CDR3nt: TGTGCCAGCAGCCTGTTCACCGTAACCGGGGAGCTGTTTTTT

d_gene: NA
v_gene: TRBV4-1
abundance: NA
j_gene: TRBJ2-7
CDR3aa: CASSQSQGGEQYF
CDR3nt: TGCGCCAGCAGCCAAAGCCAGGGAGGCGAGCAGTACTTC

d_gene: TRBD1
v_gene: TRBV27
abundance: once
j_gene: TRBJ1-2
CDR3aa: CASSPRGQGPRGSGYTF
CDR3nt: TGTGCCAGCAGTCCCCGCGGACAGGGGCCGAGGGGGAGCGGCTACACCTTC

d_gene: TRBD1
v_gene: TRBV6-5
abundance: NA
j_gene: TRBJ2-7
CDR3aa: CASSKTGGYEQYF
CDR3nt: TGTGCCAGCAGTAAGACAGGGGGCTACGAGCAGTACTTC

d_gene: NA
v_gene: TRBV19
abundance: NA
j_gene: TRBJ2-1
CDR3aa: CASSILGGDLNEQFF
CDR3nt: TGTGCCAGTAGTATATTAGGAGGGGACTTAAATGAGCAGTTCTTC

d_gene: NA
v_gene: TRBV7-9
abundance: NA
j_gene: TRBJ2-3
CDR3aa: CASRGGTDTQYF
CDR3nt: TGTGCCAGCCGGGGTGGCACAGATACGCAGTATTTT

d_gene: NA
v_gene: TRBV6-5
abundance: once
j_gene: TRBJ2-7
CDR3aa: CASSYGDHEQYF
CDR3nt: TGTGCCAGCAGTTACGGGGACCACGAGCAGTACTTC